This record covers a single TCR beta chain. This sample stems from a study of blood T cell repertoires in COVID-19. The V end lost 5 bases, the J end lost 4 bases, and 11 bases lay between the germline ends. There are 13 residues in the CDR3. Germline-derived CDR1 and CDR2 are SGHVS and FQNEAQ. Only in-frame clones appear in the TCRdb table, and some are missing; sequencing was by immunoSEQ multiplex PCR. The profile shows some 200,000 clones, about 92% of them singletons. Sequenced sample: peripheral blood. V usage is TRBV7-8 and J usage is TRBJ1-2; D gene ambiguous. The clonotype comes from a man between 25 and 39 years old with acute or convalescent COVID-19. DNA of the CDR3: TGTGCCAGCAGCCCCGTATTCGGCTATGGCTACACCTTC. Translation gives CASSPVFGYGYTF.